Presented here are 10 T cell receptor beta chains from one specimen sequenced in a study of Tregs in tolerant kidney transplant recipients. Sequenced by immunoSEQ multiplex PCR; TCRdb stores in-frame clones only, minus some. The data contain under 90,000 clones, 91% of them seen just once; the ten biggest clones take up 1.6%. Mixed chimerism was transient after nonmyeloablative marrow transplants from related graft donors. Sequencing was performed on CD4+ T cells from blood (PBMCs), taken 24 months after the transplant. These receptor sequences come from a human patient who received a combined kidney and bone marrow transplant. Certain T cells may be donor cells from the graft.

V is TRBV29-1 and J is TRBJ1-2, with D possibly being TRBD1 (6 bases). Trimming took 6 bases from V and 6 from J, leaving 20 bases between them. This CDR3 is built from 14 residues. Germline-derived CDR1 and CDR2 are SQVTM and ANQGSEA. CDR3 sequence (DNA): TGCAGCGTGGGGGACACCGTCTCTCGGAATGGCTACACCTTC. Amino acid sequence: CSVGDTVSRNGYTF.

CDR3 amino acids: CASRGLAGESYEQYF. Written as DNA, the CDR3 is TGTGCCAGCAGGGGACTAGCGGGGGAGAGTTACGAGCAGTACTTC. The chain has TRBV6-5 and TRBJ2-7, with 14 bases that match TRBD2. The germline V gene has CDR1 MNHEY and CDR2 SVGAGI. This CDR3 is 15 amino acids long. V shed 6 bases, J shed 4 bases, and the junction held 5 bases outside the gene matches.

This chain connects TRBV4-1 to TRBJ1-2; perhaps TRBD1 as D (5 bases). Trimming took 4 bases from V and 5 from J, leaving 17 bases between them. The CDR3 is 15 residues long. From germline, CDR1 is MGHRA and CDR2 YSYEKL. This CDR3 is CASSPLMDRQYGYTF. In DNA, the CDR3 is TGCGCCAGCAGCCCACTTATGGACCGACAGTATGGCTACACCTTC.

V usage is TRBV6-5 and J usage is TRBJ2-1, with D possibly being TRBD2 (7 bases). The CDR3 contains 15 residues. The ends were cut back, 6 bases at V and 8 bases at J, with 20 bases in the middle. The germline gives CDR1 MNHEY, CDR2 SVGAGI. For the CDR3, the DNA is TGTGCCAGCAGCCCCCCCGGGGGGCTTATCTATGAGCAGTTCTTC. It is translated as CASSPPGGLIYEQFF.

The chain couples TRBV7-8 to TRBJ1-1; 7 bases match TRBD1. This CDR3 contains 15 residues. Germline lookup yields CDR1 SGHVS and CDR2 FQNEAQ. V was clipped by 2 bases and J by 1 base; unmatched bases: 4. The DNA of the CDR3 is TGTGCCAGCAGCTTAAACAGGGGATGGAACACTGAAGCTTTCTTT. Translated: CASSLNRGWNTEAFF.

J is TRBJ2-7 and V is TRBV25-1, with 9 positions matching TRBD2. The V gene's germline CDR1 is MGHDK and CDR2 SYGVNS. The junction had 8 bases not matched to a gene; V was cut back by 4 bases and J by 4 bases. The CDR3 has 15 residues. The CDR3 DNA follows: TGTGCCAGCAGTGGAGGCGGGAGGGCTCAGTACGAGCAGTACTTC. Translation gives CASSGGGRAQYEQYF.

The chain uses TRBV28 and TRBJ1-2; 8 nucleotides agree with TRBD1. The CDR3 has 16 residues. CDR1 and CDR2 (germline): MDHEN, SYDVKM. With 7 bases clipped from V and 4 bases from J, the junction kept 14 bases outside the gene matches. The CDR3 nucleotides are TGTGCCAGCAACTTGGGCGGTAACAGGGGGTTCTATGGCTACACCTTC. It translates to CASNLGGNRGFYGYTF.

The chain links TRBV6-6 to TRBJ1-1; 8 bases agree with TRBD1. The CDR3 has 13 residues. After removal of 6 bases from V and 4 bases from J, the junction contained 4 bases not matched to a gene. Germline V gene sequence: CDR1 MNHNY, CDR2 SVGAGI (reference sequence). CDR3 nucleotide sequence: TGTGCCAGCAGCGACAGGGGAAGCACTGAAGCTTTCTTT. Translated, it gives CASSDRGSTEAFF.

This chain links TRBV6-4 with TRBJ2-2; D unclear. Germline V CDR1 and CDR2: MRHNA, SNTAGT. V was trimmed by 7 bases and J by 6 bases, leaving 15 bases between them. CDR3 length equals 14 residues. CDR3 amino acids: CASTPDSVSGELFF. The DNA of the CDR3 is TGTGCCAGCACCCCAGACTCCGTCTCCGGGGAGCTGTTTTTT.

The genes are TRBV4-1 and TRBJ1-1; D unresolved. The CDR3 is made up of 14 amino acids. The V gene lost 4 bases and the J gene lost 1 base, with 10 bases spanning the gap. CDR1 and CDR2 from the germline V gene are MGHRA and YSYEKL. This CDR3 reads CASSLEIENTEAFF. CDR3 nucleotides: TGCGCCAGCAGCCTCGAGATTGAGAACACTGAAGCTTTCTTT.